This entry features one T cell receptor (beta chain) sequence. Produced via immunoSEQ multiplex PCR; TCRdb's table is partial and in-frame only. Among 95,000 to 150,000 clones listed, approximately 90% were seen once. This sample is drawn from a study of radiotherapy plus CTLA-4 blockade in lung cancer. Study context: For approximately 17% of patients, objective responses occurred, and approximately 33% had disease control.

Lung cancer patients with chemo-refractory metastatic non-small-cell disease were given focal radiation plus CTLA-4 blockade with ipilimumab. Trimming at V came to 4 bases and at J to 4 bases, leaving 3 bases not matched to a gene. CDR1 is LNHDA and CDR2 is SQIVND in the germline V gene (reference sequence). The CDR3 contains 14 residues. V is TRBV19 and J is TRBJ1-4, with 7 bases aligning to TRBD1. The material sequenced was peripheral blood, taken from a patient treated with radiotherapy plus ipilimumab. The receptor comes from a human donor with non-small cell lung cancer that progressed on radiotherapy plus ipilimumab. The CDR3 loop is CASSRGQFNEKLFF. The CDR3 nucleotides read TGTGCCAGTAGTAGGGGACAGTTTAATGAAAAACTGTTTTTT.